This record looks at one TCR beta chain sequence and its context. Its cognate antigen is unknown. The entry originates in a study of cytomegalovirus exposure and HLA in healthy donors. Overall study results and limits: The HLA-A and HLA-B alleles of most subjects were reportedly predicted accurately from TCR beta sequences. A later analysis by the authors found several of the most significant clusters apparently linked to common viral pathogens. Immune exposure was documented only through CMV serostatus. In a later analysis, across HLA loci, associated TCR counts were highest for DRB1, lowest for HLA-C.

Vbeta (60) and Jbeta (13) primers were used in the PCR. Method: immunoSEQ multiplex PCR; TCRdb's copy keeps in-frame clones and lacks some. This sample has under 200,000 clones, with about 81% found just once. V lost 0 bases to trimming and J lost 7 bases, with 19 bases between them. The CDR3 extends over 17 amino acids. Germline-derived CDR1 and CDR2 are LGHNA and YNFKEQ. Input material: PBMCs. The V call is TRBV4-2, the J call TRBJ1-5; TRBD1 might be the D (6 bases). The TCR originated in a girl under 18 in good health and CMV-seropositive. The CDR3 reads CASSQDRLTGLGQPQHF. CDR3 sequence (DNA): TGTGCCAGCAGCCAAGATCGCTTAACAGGGTTGGGGCAGCCCCAGCATTTT.